Sequencing of this T cell receptor (beta chain) was carried out in a study of CXCR3-negative and CXCR3-positive naive CD8 T cells. Study-wide results and caveats: Naive CXCR3-positive cells had TRB CDR3s more hydrophobic than those of CXCR3-negative naive cells. Fresh PBMCs served for most assays, and CXCR3 expression fell partially after cryopreservation.

TRB cDNA libraries were made by UMI-labeled 5' RACE. TCRdb re-called the 5' RACE reads, yielding one record per CDR3 amino acid sequence without DNA. The table lists around 95,000 distinct CDR3 sequences. The germline V gene encodes CDR1 SQVTM and CDR2 ANQGSEA. This CDR3 is built from 15 residues. For this clonotype: Its antigen is as yet unknown.

The sequencing input was naive CXCR3+ CD8+ T cells from blood. As for subset: CD45RO-CCR7+CD27+CD95- naive CD8+ T cells expressing CXCR3 (TNR3+). The TCR comes from a human donor in good health. Some clones in this sample may be carry-over from other donors' samples. V usage is TRBV29-1 and J usage is TRBJ1-4. The CDR3 reads CSVEDFGRTNEKLFF.